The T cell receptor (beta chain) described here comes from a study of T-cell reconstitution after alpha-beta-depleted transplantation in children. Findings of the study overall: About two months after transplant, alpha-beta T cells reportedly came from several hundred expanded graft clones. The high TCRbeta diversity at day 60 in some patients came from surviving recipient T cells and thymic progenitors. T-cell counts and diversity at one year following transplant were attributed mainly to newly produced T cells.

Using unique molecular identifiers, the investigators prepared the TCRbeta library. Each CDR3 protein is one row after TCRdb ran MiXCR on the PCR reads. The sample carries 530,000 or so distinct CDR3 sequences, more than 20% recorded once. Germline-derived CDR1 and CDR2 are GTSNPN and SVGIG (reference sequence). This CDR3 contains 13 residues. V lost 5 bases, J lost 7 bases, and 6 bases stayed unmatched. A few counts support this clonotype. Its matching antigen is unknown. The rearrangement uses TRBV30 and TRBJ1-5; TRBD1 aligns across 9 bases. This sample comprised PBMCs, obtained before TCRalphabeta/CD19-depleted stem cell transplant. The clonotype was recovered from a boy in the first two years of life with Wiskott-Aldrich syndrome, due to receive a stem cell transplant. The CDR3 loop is CAWGGTGKQPQHF. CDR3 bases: TGTGCCTGGGGGGGGACAGGGAAACAGCCCCAGCATTTT.